This is a list of T cell receptor beta chains from one sample in a study of identical twins. TCRdb independently ran MiXCR on the 5' RACE reads; one entry per CDR3 protein. The data contain under 900,000 distinct CDR3 sequences, approximately 13% of them seen just once; the ten biggest clones take up around 1.6%. The sample was also linked to a second study, of yellow fever vaccine responses in identical twins.

Source material: PBMCs. All receptors derive from a woman aged 18-29 years in good health. CDR3s leave out the opening cysteine and the closing phenylalanine or tryptophan.

CDR3aa: AGRELSNEQF
len: 10
v_gene: TRBV19
j_gene: TRBJ2-1

CDR3aa: ASSSGLAGAEQF
len: 12
v_gene: TRBV6-5
j_gene: TRBJ2-1

CDR3aa: ASSLDGRLAGGPEQF
len: 15
v_gene: TRBV7-8
j_gene: TRBJ2-1

CDR3aa: ASSQEGGGIFINEQF
len: 15
v_gene: TRBV3-1
j_gene: TRBJ2-1

CDR3aa: ASSLSGGTQETQY
len: 13
v_gene: TRBV5-1
j_gene: TRBJ2-5

CDR3aa: ASKASGFNGELF
len: 12
v_gene: TRBV3-1
j_gene: TRBJ2-2

CDR3aa: ASSSYRDNLQETQY
len: 14
v_gene: TRBV5-4
j_gene: TRBJ2-5

CDR3aa: SVKTGLSYEQY
len: 11
v_gene: TRBV29-1
j_gene: TRBJ2-7

CDR3aa: ASSFPGRSSYEQY
len: 13
v_gene: TRBV7-9
j_gene: TRBJ2-7

CDR3aa: ASSLGDMNTEAF
len: 12
v_gene: TRBV28
j_gene: TRBJ1-1

CDR3aa: ASSYGGSYEQY
len: 11
v_gene: TRBV6-5
j_gene: TRBJ2-7

CDR3aa: ARPGQDNSPLH
len: 11
v_gene: TRBV2
j_gene: TRBJ1-6

CDR3aa: ASSLGPGTSGRFIYEQY
len: 17
v_gene: TRBV7-6
j_gene: TRBJ2-7

CDR3aa: ASSSPGLDFEQY
len: 12
v_gene: TRBV5-1
j_gene: TRBJ2-7

CDR3aa: ASGERYNEQF
len: 10
v_gene: TRBV28
j_gene: TRBJ2-1